The 5 T cell receptor beta chains below all came from one sample that was sequenced in a study of blood T cells in healthy people across ages (dated by TCRdb to 2013 to 2016). Receptor libraries were prepared by 5' RACE. Sequenced using an Illumina HiSeq 2500. The second PCR ran for about 6 to 12 cycles and used a J-beta primer mix along with a sample-barcoded 5' primer. In-frame beta chains were kept once TCRdb had trimmed the public reads at Q25 with fastp and called clones with MiXCR. Rows are unified per CDR3 protein, each entry keeping the most common DNA and genes. The sample profile shows over 1,300,000 distinct CDR3 sequences; roughly 59% of them were found once. The ten largest account for 5% to 7% of the sample. The sequenced sample consisted of blood. These receptors all come from a man younger than 35 in good health.

This clonotype was counted a single time. The rearrangement uses TRBV27 and TRBJ1-2, with a possible D match to TRBD1 (5 bases). V lost 3 bases and J lost 7, with 21 bases in between. The germline V gene has CDR1 MNHEY and CDR2 SMNVEV (reference sequence). CDR3 length: 16 residues. CDR3 DNA sequence: TGTGCCAGCAGTTTGGGGGAGTTAGGGAGAATTTTTGGCTACACCTTC. Its protein is CASSLGELGRIFGYTF.

This clonotype showed up just once. J is TRBJ2-3 and V is TRBV7-2; 10 bases fit TRBD2. Trimming took 5 bases from V and 4 from J; bases not matched to a gene: 12. Germline assignment: CDR1 SGHTA and CDR2 FQGNSA. There are 17 residues in the CDR3. In nucleotides, the CDR3 is TGTGCCAGCAGCCAGCTCAGCGGGGGGGCCAGATCAGATACGCAGTATTTT. Its translation is CASSQLSGGARSDTQYF.

V gene TRBV5-1 combines with J gene TRBJ2-7; D not certain. The germline V and J ends were trimmed by 0 bases and 0 bases, with 13 bases remaining between them. The CDR3 has 16 amino acids. Germline assignment: CDR1 SGHRS and CDR2 YFSETQ. The CDR3 sequence: CASSLVVRTDSYEQYF. CDR3 nucleotides: TGCGCCAGCAGCTTGGTGGTCAGGACGGACTCCTACGAGCAGTACTTC.

A single count supports this clonotype. This rearrangement joins TRBV5-5 to TRBJ1-5, with D tentatively TRBD1 (5 bases). The CDR3 runs 13 residues. V lost 1 base to trimming and J lost 7 bases, with 9 bases between them. CDR1 and CDR2 from the germline V gene are SGHKS and YYEKEE (reference sequence). The DNA for the CDR3 is TGTGCCAGCAGCTTGTGGAGGGGCCAGCCCCAGCATTTT. Protein product: CASSLWRGQPQHF.

The chain carries TRBV4-2 and TRBJ2-3; D possibly corresponds to TRBD2 (6 bases). Germline V gene lookup returns CDR1 LGHNA and CDR2 YNFKEQ. The germline V and J ends were trimmed by 1 base and 7 bases, with 15 bases remaining between them. The CDR3 spans 15 residues. The CDR3 reads CASSQGRDPPYTQYF. In nucleotides, the CDR3 is TGTGCCAGCAGCCAAGGGCGGGACCCCCCCTATACGCAGTATTTT.